This T cell receptor (beta chain) emerged from a study of T cells in Graves' hyperthyroidism and ophthalmopathy. It was RNA transcripts that yielded the amplified TCR beta CDR3 regions. The TCR CDR3 was amplified in a first-round RT-PCR using the HTBI primer set. TCRdb recomputed calls from the multiplex PCR reads with MiXCR, one row per CDR3 protein. The sample records fewer than 400,000 distinct CDR3 sequences, about 14% being singletons. Whole-study results and caveats: From stable hyperthyroidism, ophthalmopathy was set apart by a 13 V-J model.

Germline-derived CDR1 and CDR2 are MNHEY and SVGAGI. The V end was cut by 2 bases, the J end by 7 bases, with 11 bases between. CDR3 size: 13 residues. Patients were excluded because of uncontrolled infection, other autoimmune disease, pregnancy or lactation. Fresh peripheral blood, around 9.2 ml of it, supplied the PBMCs. This clonotype was found a few times. What it binds is unknown. V gene TRBV6-5 combines with J gene TRBJ2-5; D is unclear. Sequencing was carried out using blood. This TCR derives from a man aged 50 or older with Graves' ophthalmopathy. The CDR3 is CASSYGPEGTQYF. In DNA form, the CDR3 reads TGTGCCAGCAGTTACGGACCAGAAGGGACCCAGTACTTC.